This TCR beta chain emerged from a study of T cell changes during pregnancy in multiple sclerosis (dated by TCRdb to between 2019 and 2020). At the level of the whole study: The study examined how the T cell repertoire changed over the course of pregnancy in women with multiple sclerosis.

Of note for this clone: What this receptor recognizes is not known. Base quality data are lacking; no much larger clone is found one base away.

From the germline V gene (reference sequence), CDR1 is SEHNR and CDR2 is FQNEAQ. The CDR3 contains 14 residues, cysteine and phenylalanine counted. CDR3 DNA is the only sequence kept; it has 42 bases, read in frame from the first base. The V and J ends are trimmed by 3 bases and 11 bases, leaving 17 bases between them. Library preparation was by the immunoSEQ multiplex PCR assay. TCRdb retrieved this table from immuneACCESS and kept in-frame rearrangements only. Not all clones are present; in checked studies, unresolved V genes account for under half, and no reason is known for the remainder. The sample data list around 110,000 clones, and about 94% of these were observed just once. The ten largest clonotypes hold 1.5% of the sample.

This TCR was recovered from a female donor with multiple sclerosis, enrolled in a pregnancy study. The rearranged chain carries TRBV7-9 and TRBJ1-5, with a tentative D gene TRBD1 over 6 matching bases. The input for sequencing was peripheral blood, taken in the third trimester of pregnancy. The DNA is TGTGCCAGCAGCTTGGGTACAGGGCCGAGGACCCAGCATTTT. It is translated as CASSLGTGPRTQHF.